These 12 T cell receptor beta chains came from one sample sequenced in a study of PD-L1 blockade in urothelial cancer. Some clones are missing from TCRdb's copy, which holds only in-frame ones; the method was immunoSEQ multiplex PCR. The table shows under 100,000 clones, with around 90% occurring only once. Described time point: pretreatment peripheral blood. The specimen was PBMCs, collected around atezolizumab (anti-PD-L1) treatment. Receptors were obtained from a man between 60 and 70 years old with urothelial cancer.

The V call is TRBV2, the J call TRBJ1-1, with 9 bases aligning to TRBD1. The CDR3 totals 15 residues. V trimming: 3 bases; J trimming: 1 base; junction bases outside the gene matches: 3. Germline CDR1 and CDR2: SNHLY and FYNNEI. DNA of the CDR3: TGTGCCAGCAGTGATCGGACAGGGGAGAACACTGAAGCTTTCTTT. Protein: CASSDRTGENTEAFF.

The table lists this clone with a count of one. The genes are TRBV7-2 and TRBJ2-2; TRBD2 aligns across 13 bases. The CDR3 extends over 17 amino acids. With V trimmed by 5 bases and J by 4 bases, 7 bases remained unmatched. Germline values: CDR1 SGHTA, CDR2 FQGNSA. In DNA form, the CDR3 reads TGTGCCAGCAGCAAGTGGACTAGCGGGAGATTCACCGGGGAGCTGTTTTTT. This translates into CASSKWTSGRFTGELFF.

This clone was detected only once. This chain links TRBV7-8 with TRBJ2-1; 7 bases line up with TRBD2. Germline lookup yields CDR1 SGHVS and CDR2 FQNEAQ. The CDR3 runs to 16 residues. V lost 5 bases to trimming and J lost 3 bases; unmatched junction nucleotides: 10. The CDR3 spells CASSPVGGVGYNEQFF. The CDR3 DNA follows: TGTGCCAGCAGCCCCGTTGGGGGGGTAGGCTACAATGAGCAGTTCTTC. Full variable domain (outside the CDR3, taken from reference TRBV7-8 and TRBJ2-1): GAGVSQSPRYKVAKRGQDVALRCDPISGHVSLFWYQQALGQGPEFLTYFQNEAQLDKSGLPSDRFFAERPEGSVSTLKIQRTQQEDSAVYLCASSPVGGVGYNEQFFGPGTRLTVL.

The CDR3 nucleotides read TGTGCCAGCAGCCCCGGGGTCACAGATACGCAGTATTTT. Amino acid sequence: CASSPGVTDTQYF. The gene calls are TRBV11-2 and TRBJ2-3; maybe TRBD2 (5 bases). Germline-derived CDR1 and CDR2 are SGHAT and FQNNGV. The CDR3 contains 13 residues. The germline V and J ends were trimmed by 5 bases and 2 bases, with 8 bases remaining between them.

The rearrangement joins TRBV5-8 to TRBJ2-3, with 13 bases fitting TRBD2. The J segment lost 1 base and the V segment lost 0 bases, leaving 2 bases of the junction unmatched. The germline CDR1 and CDR2 sequences are SGHTS and YDEGEE. The CDR3 is made up of 17 amino acids. The CDR3: CASSLELAGGGTDTQYF. CDR3 DNA sequence: TGTGCCAGCAGCTTGGAACTAGCGGGGGGGGGCACAGATACGCAGTATTTT.

This chain uses TRBV4-1 with TRBJ1-5; no reliable D call. The germline gives CDR1 MGHRA, CDR2 YSYEKL. V lost 0 bases and J lost 7, with 10 bases in between. The CDR3 runs 14 residues. CDR3 residues: CASSQDRGTQPQHF. CDR3 DNA: TGCGCCAGCAGCCAAGATCGGGGAACCCAGCCCCAGCATTTT.

The genes are TRBV7-2 and TRBJ2-2; 8 bases match TRBD2. The V segment lost 5 bases and the J segment 4 bases; nucleotides outside the gene matches: 3. The CDR3 spans 14 residues. Germline V CDR1 and CDR2: SGHTA, FQGNSA. The CDR3 region is CASSPLAVTGELFF. The CDR3 region has the DNA TGTGCCAGCAGCCCACTAGCGGTCACCGGGGAGCTGTTTTTT.

The chain uses TRBV6-6 and TRBJ2-4, with a weak D call TRBD1 (6 bases). V was trimmed by 6 bases and J by 6 bases, leaving 15 bases between them. From germline, CDR1 is MNHNY and CDR2 SVGAGI (reference sequence). This CDR3 has 14 amino acids. CDR3 nucleotide sequence: TGTGCCAGCAGCTCAGGGGTAGAAGGAAACATTCAGTACTTC. This translates into CASSSGVEGNIQYF.

This chain joins TRBV2 and TRBJ2-3; D possibly corresponds to TRBD1 (5 bases). CDR3 length equals 14 residues. From germline, CDR1 is SNHLY and CDR2 FYNNEI. V was pared by 8 bases and J by 10 bases, with 22 bases between. DNA of the CDR3: TGTGCCAGCGCCACCATCAGGGATGCCCATCCGCAGTATTTT. Amino acids: CASATIRDAHPQYF.

CDR3 DNA sequence: TGTGCCAGCAGCCCCCAGGGAGCGGGAGTCTACAATGAGCAGTTCTTC. Translating gives CASSPQGAGVYNEQFF. The chain couples TRBV7-2 to TRBJ2-1, with 8 bases fitting TRBD2. Germline lookup yields CDR1 SGHTA and CDR2 FQGNSA. The V and J ends lost 5 bases and 3 bases, in that order; junction bases with no gene match: 9. This CDR3 spans 16 amino acids.

The chain joins TRBV5-1 to TRBJ2-5, with D possibly TRBD1 on 6 matching bases. CDR1 and CDR2 (germline): SGHRS, YFSETQ. The CDR3 covers 16 residues. V dropped 1 base and J dropped 1 base, with 14 bases sitting between them. The CDR3 protein is CASSLYGSQGQETQYF. In DNA, the CDR3 is TGCGCCAGCAGCTTGTATGGGTCACAGGGCCAAGAGACCCAGTACTTC.

The rearrangement uses TRBV4-3 and TRBJ2-5; weak D call: TRBD2 (6 bases). The V end was cut by 0 bases, the J end by 0 bases, with 14 bases between. Germline V gene sequence: CDR1 LGHNA, CDR2 YSLEER. CDR3 length: 17 residues. The CDR3 loop is CASSQERDFGDQETQYF. In DNA form, the CDR3 reads TGCGCCAGCAGCCAAGAGAGGGACTTCGGGGACCAAGAGACCCAGTACTTC.